One and the same sample provided the 30 T cell receptor beta chains below, sequenced in a study of beta chain features in type 1 diabetes. TCRB transcripts that were expressed got sequenced, as all of the isolated RNA had been reverse transcribed. Clones were sequenced by immunoSEQ multiplex PCR, and TCRdb holds only the in-frame ones, with some missing. The data hold under 950,000 clones, with under 20% observed a single time. Material for sequencing was naive CD4+ T cells from blood. The receptors here all came from a woman between 18 and 29 years old in good health.

This chain connects TRBV7-9 to TRBJ2-2, with 8 bases matching TRBD1. The CDR3 totals 15 residues. V shed 5 bases, J shed 4 bases, and the junction held 6 bases outside the gene matches. CDR1 SEHNR and CDR2 FQNEAQ come from the germline V gene (reference sequence). In DNA form, the CDR3 reads TGTGCCAGCAGCCTCAGGGGGCCTATCACCGGGGAGCTGTTTTTT. It specifies CASSLRGPITGELFF.

This rearrangement joins TRBV5-8 to TRBJ2-2; 9 nucleotides align to TRBD1. The CDR3 totals 13 residues. Germline V gives CDR1 SGHTS, CDR2 YDEGEE. J gave up 6 bases and V 8 bases, and 5 bases lay outside the gene matches. CDR3 amino acids: CASTRQGAGELFF. CDR3 nucleotide sequence: TGTGCCAGTACTCGACAGGGGGCCGGGGAGCTGTTTTTT.

The V call is TRBV7-3, the J call TRBJ2-7; no definite D call. Germline lookup yields CDR1 SGHTA and CDR2 FQGTGA. The CDR3 spans 14 residues. Trimming stripped 3 bases from V and 4 bases from J, with 13 bases between. CDR3 loop: CASSFTPLPYEQYF. CDR3 in DNA: TGTGCCAGCAGCTTTACACCCTTACCGTACGAGCAGTACTTC.

The chain recombines TRBV7-8 with TRBJ2-1; TRBD1 matches at 9 bases. V lost 0 bases to trimming and J lost 9 bases; unmatched junction nucleotides: 15. The CDR3 length is 18 residues. The germline gives CDR1 SGHVS, CDR2 FQNEAQ. The CDR3: CASSLAHGSGTGFAEQFF. As DNA, the CDR3 is TGTGCCAGCAGCTTAGCGCATGGGTCCGGGACAGGGTTTGCTGAGCAGTTCTTC.

In its sample, this clone was seen a few times. The chain recombines TRBV7-2 with TRBJ2-1; 9 bases map to TRBD1. The V gene's germline CDR1 is SGHTA and CDR2 FQGNSA. V shed 0 bases and J 4 bases; nucleotides not matched to a gene: 4. This CDR3 has 16 residues. This chain's CDR3 is CASSLAGTGNYNEQFF. The CDR3 DNA follows: TGTGCCAGCAGCTTAGCCGGGACAGGGAATTACAATGAGCAGTTCTTC.

On this clone itself: The sample has other DNA sequences that encode this CDR3 too. The chain carries TRBV7-9 and TRBJ2-5; TRBD1 matches 10 bases. CDR1 and CDR2 from the germline V gene are SEHNR and FQNEAQ (reference sequence). This CDR3 comprises 15 residues. The CDR3 nucleotides are TGTGGCAGTTCCTCCCGGGACAGGGGTCAAGAGACCCAGTACTTC. It encodes CGSSSRDRGQETQYF.

This chain uses TRBV9 with TRBJ2-1; D remains unclear. CDR3 length: 17 residues. The V gene's germline CDR1 is SGDLS and CDR2 YYNGEE. V dropped 4 bases and J dropped 1 base, with 18 bases sitting between them. This CDR3 reads CASSPASTQVSYNEQFF. The CDR3 DNA is TGTGCCAGCAGCCCAGCCTCTACTCAAGTTTCCTACAATGAGCAGTTCTTC.

This clone was recorded a few times. The chain couples TRBV19 to TRBJ2-1; D might be TRBD1 or TRBD2, each matching 5 bases. The CDR3 covers 16 residues. Germline V gene lookup returns CDR1 LNHDA and CDR2 SQIVND (reference sequence). Trimming shortened V by 6 bases and J by 9 bases, and 24 bases separated the two germline ends. CDR3 sequence reads: CASRPHPGRTIPEQFF. CDR3 sequence (DNA): TGTGCCAGTAGGCCCCACCCGGGACGCACCATTCCTGAGCAGTTCTTC.

The table lists this clone with a few counts. The chain has TRBV7-3 and TRBJ2-3, with D uncertain. V shed 2 bases and J shed 2 bases, with 11 bases lying between them. Germline V lookup: CDR1 SGHTA, CDR2 FQGTGA. There are 15 residues in the CDR3. CDR3 amino acids: CASSLGVTFTDTQYF. CDR3 nucleotides: TGTGCCAGCAGCTTAGGCGTCACTTTCACAGATACGCAGTATTTT. The variable domain in full, with the rest retrieved from reference TRBV7-3 and TRBJ2-3, is GAGVSQTPSNKVTEKGKYVELRCDPISGHTALYWYRQSLGQGPEFLIYFQGTGAADDSGLPNDRFFAVRPEGSVSTLKIQRTERGDSAVYLCASSLGVTFTDTQYFGPGTRLTVL.

This chain links TRBV5-5 with TRBJ1-5; possible D gene TRBD1, 5 bases. The CDR3 extends over 15 amino acids. Looked up from germline, CDR1 is SGHKS and CDR2 is YYEKEE (reference sequence). V lost 0 bases and J 5 bases, leaving 12 bases between the germline ends. The chain's CDR3 is CASSLAGGNYQPQHF. The DNA of the CDR3 is TGTGCCAGCAGCTTGGCCGGGGGAAACTATCAGCCCCAGCATTTT.

The table lists this clone with a few counts. V gene TRBV2 combines with J gene TRBJ2-1, with unresolved D. The length of the CDR3 is 11 residues. Trimming cost V 1 base and J 9 bases, with 4 bases left between them. Per germline, CDR1 SNHLY and CDR2 FYNNEI. The chain's CDR3 is CASSEEVEQFF. The CDR3 region has the DNA TGTGCCAGCAGTGAAGAGGTTGAGCAGTTCTTC.

There are a few counts of this clone. The V and J genes are TRBV29-1 and TRBJ2-7; 8 bases map to TRBD1. V was pared by 6 bases and J by 6 bases, with 13 bases of the junction left unmatched. CDR1 and CDR2 from the germline V gene are SQVTM and ANQGSEA. The CDR3 is made up of 14 amino acids. In DNA, the CDR3 is TGCAGCGTGGTAAGACAGGGGTCTTCGTCCGAGCAGTACTTC. Amino acids: CSVVRQGSSSEQYF.

On this clone: This specimen includes other DNA sequences encoding the same CDR3. The chain is built from TRBV19 and TRBJ2-6, with D unresolved. Deletions cut 7 bases from V and 0 bases from J, with 4 bases between. The length of the CDR3 is 13 residues. CDR1 LNHDA and CDR2 SQIVND come from the germline V gene (reference sequence). The CDR3 DNA reads TGTGCCAGTACGCTCTCTGGGGCCAACGTCCTGACTTTC. The encoded protein is CASTLSGANVLTF.

The V gene is TRBV28, the J gene TRBJ2-3, with 10 nucleotides matching TRBD2. CDR3 length: 15 residues. The J segment lost 9 bases and the V segment lost 4 bases, leaving 10 bases of the junction unmatched. Germline V CDR1 and CDR2: MDHEN, SYDVKM. CDR3 protein: CASSSIKNSGRTQYF. CDR3 coding DNA: TGTGCCAGCAGTTCAATTAAAAATAGCGGGAGGACGCAGTATTTT. Full variable domain (rest looked up from reference TRBV28 and TRBJ2-3): DVKVTQSSRYLVKRTGEKVFLECVQDMDHENMFWYRQDPGLGLRLIYFSYDVKMKEKGDIPEGYSVSREKKERFSLILESASTNQTSMYLCASSSIKNSGRTQYFGPGTRLTVL.

V usage is TRBV29-1 and J usage is TRBJ2-1; no firm D call. The CDR3 runs 15 residues. V lost 1 base to trimming and J lost 0 bases, with 10 bases between them. Germline CDR1 is SQVTM and CDR2 is ANQGSEA. CDR3 nucleotides: TGCAGCGTTGAAGGGGCGCGCGGCTCCTACAATGAGCAGTTCTTC. Translating gives CSVEGARGSYNEQFF.

CDR3 sequence: CASTPRTTNTEAFF. The CDR3 region has the DNA TGTGCCAGCACCCCCCGGACAACTAACACTGAAGCTTTCTTT. J is TRBJ1-1 and V is TRBV28, with D possibly TRBD1 on 5 matching bases. The germline V and J ends were trimmed by 7 bases and 2 bases, with 14 bases remaining between them. Per the germline V gene, CDR1 is MDHEN and CDR2 is SYDVKM. The CDR3 is 14 residues long.

V is TRBV7-2 and J is TRBJ1-1, with unresolved D. The germline V and J ends were trimmed by 5 bases and 4 bases, with 14 bases remaining between them. Germline CDR1 reads SGHTA; CDR2 reads FQGNSA. The CDR3 extends over 14 amino acids. CDR3 residues: CASSLRRVATEAFF. In DNA, the CDR3 is TGTGCCAGCAGCCTAAGAAGGGTGGCCACTGAAGCTTTCTTT.

The sample holds a few counts of this clone. Other DNA sequences in the same sample also yield this CDR3. The chain carries TRBV5-6 and TRBJ2-3; unclear D gene. The germline V and J ends were trimmed by 0 bases and 5 bases, with 4 bases remaining between them. Germline V CDR1 and CDR2: SGHDT, YYEEEE. This CDR3 contains 12 residues. CDR3 coding DNA: TGTGCCAGCAGCTTGGGGCTAGATACGCAGTATTTT. This encodes CASSLGLDTQYF.

The V call is TRBV10-3, the J call TRBJ2-7; either TRBD1 or TRBD2 may supply D (5 bases each). V was cut by 6 bases and J by 6 bases, with 18 bases left in between. Germline V gene lookup returns CDR1 ENHRY and CDR2 SYGVKD. This CDR3 region has 14 residues. The CDR3 DNA reads as TGTGCCATCAGGGGGGACGCCAGGGCGGGCGAGCAGTACTTC. As protein: CAIRGDARAGEQYF.

This rearrangement joins TRBV5-5 to TRBJ1-5; 7 positions agree with TRBD1. The CDR3 is 17 amino acids. V was clipped by 4 bases and J by 3 bases; unmatched bases: 13. CDR1 is SGHKS and CDR2 is YYEKEE in the germline V gene (reference sequence). CDR3 region: CASSPEETGRYNQPQHF. CDR3 in DNA: TGTGCCAGCAGCCCAGAGGAGACAGGGCGTTACAATCAGCCCCAGCATTTT.

This clone was detected a few times. The V gene is TRBV7-9, the J gene TRBJ2-1; a possible D gene is TRBD2 (5 bases). The CDR3 covers 14 residues. Germline V lookup: CDR1 SEHNR, CDR2 FQNEAQ (reference sequence). The V gene lost 9 bases and the J gene lost 0 bases, with 12 bases spanning the gap. The CDR3 DNA reads TGTGCCAGTTCGCCGGGGAGCTCCTACAATGAGCAGTTCTTC. As protein: CASSPGSSYNEQFF. The variable domain in full, completed from reference TRBV7-9 and TRBJ2-1, reads DTGVSQNPRHKITKRGQNVTFRCDPISEHNRLYWYRQTLGQGPEFLTYFQNEAQLEKSRLLSDRFSAERPKGSFSTLEIQRTEQGDSAMYLCASSPGSSYNEQFFGPGTRLTVL.

The chain joins TRBV5-1 to TRBJ2-6; 10 bases are a match to TRBD2. CDR3 length equals 15 residues. Germline V gives CDR1 SGHRS, CDR2 YFSETQ. V lost 1 base and J lost 14; bases outside the gene matches: 9. CDR3 in DNA: TGCGCCAGCAGCTTGCGGGCTAGCGGGAGTTTGCTCCTGACTTTC. Translated: CASSLRASGSLLLTF.

The rearrangement uses TRBV7-2 and TRBJ2-6; tentatively, D is TRBD1 (5 bases). The V gene's germline CDR1 is SGHTA and CDR2 FQGNSA. The CDR3 is 19 amino acids. V was trimmed by 5 bases and J by 1 base, leaving 21 bases between them. This CDR3 reads CASSPNPGYFLSGANVLTF. CDR3 coding DNA: TGTGCCAGCAGCCCAAATCCAGGGTACTTTTTATCTGGGGCCAACGTCCTGACTTTC.

In this sample, this clone turned up once. The chain carries TRBV19 and TRBJ2-2; 12 positions agree with TRBD2. Unmatched junction bases numbered 12, after V lost 7 bases and J lost 6 bases. The CDR3 is 17 residues long. The germline CDR1 and CDR2 sequences are LNHDA and SQIVND (reference sequence). CDR3 coding DNA: TGTGCCAGTACCCCACCGCCTACTAGCGGGAGGCCCGGGGAGCTGTTTTTT. Its translation is CASTPPPTSGRPGELFF.

There are a few counts of this clone. This sequence joins TRBV4-3 and TRBJ1-1; D is undetermined. Germline assignment: CDR1 LGHNA and CDR2 YSLEER. The V and J ends lost 2 bases and 1 base respectively, with 8 bases between them. There are 14 residues in the CDR3. For the CDR3, the DNA is TGCGCCAGCAGCCAATTGGTCAGGAACACTGAAGCTTTCTTT. This codes for CASSQLVRNTEAFF.

The J gene is TRBJ2-3, the V gene TRBV2; 11 bases are shared with TRBD2. CDR1 is SNHLY, CDR2 FYNNEI, per germline. J lost 1 base, V lost 8 bases, and 5 bases had no gene match. The CDR3 contains 15 residues. As DNA, the CDR3 is TGTGCCAGCCTCGGGACTAGCGGTCGCACAGATACGCAGTATTTT. Encoded protein: CASLGTSGRTDTQYF.

V usage is TRBV18 and J usage is TRBJ2-4, with D maybe TRBD2 (5 bases). CDR1 is KGHSH, CDR2 LQKENI, per germline. Between the trimmed V and J ends, which lost 0 bases and 0 bases, there was a span of 6 bases. This CDR3 has 15 amino acids. Here the CDR3 DNA reads TGTGCCAGCTCACCACCCGCGGGAGCCAAAAACATTCAGTACTTC. Protein product: CASSPPAGAKNIQYF.

In this sample, this clone turned up many times. The rearrangement uses TRBV21-1 and TRBJ2-2. TRBV21-1 is a pseudogene segment. This CDR3 is 8 amino acids long. The CDR3 nucleotides read TGCCACGCCGGGGAGCTGTTTTTT. The encoded protein is CHAGELFF.

This clone was picked up a small number of times. This chain joins TRBV20-1 and TRBJ1-2; D is unresolved. V gave up 6 bases and J gave up 7 bases, with 9 bases separating them. Germline V CDR1 and CDR2: DFQATT, SNEGSKA (reference sequence). This CDR3 has 10 amino acids. This CDR3 is CSALRGGYTF. The CDR3 DNA follows: TGCAGTGCCCTAAGAGGTGGCTACACCTTC.

The rearrangement joins TRBV6-1 to TRBJ1-4, with 10 positions matching TRBD1. CDR1 is MNHNS and CDR2 is SASEGT in the germline V gene. V lost 8 bases, J lost 0 bases, and 3 bases stayed unmatched. This CDR3 spans 15 amino acids. The CDR3 sequence: CASRDRGTTNEKLFF. The CDR3 DNA reads as TGTGCCAGCCGGGACAGGGGCACAACTAATGAAAAACTGTTTTTT.